The following is a T cell receptor (beta chain) sequence with its context. This sample was taken from a study of CD8 T cells in Susac syndrome. Random hexamers were used to reverse transcribe roughly 0.45 to 1 ug of RNA. TCRdb passed the immunoSEQ multiplex PCR reads through MiXCR, listing each CDR3 protein once. The sample has around 280,000 distinct CDR3 sequences, 90% to 95% seen once. TCR beta from blood CD8+ and CD4+ T cells was sequenced. Purification of the CD8+ and CD4+ T cells relied on negative isolation, and TEMRA cells underwent FACS enrichment. J was trimmed by 4 bases and V by 6 bases; bases with no gene match: 9. Germline CDR1 is ENHRY and CDR2 is SYGVKD. This CDR3 is built from 14 residues.

The genes are TRBV10-3 and TRBJ2-7, with 7 positions matching TRBD2. The TCR originated in a human donor with multiple sclerosis. The sample comprised CD4+ T cells from PBMCs. CDR3: CAISGSGNGYEQYF. The CDR3 DNA reads TGTGCCATCAGCGGAAGCGGGAACGGTTACGAGCAGTACTTC.